The next 3 T cell receptor beta chains were all read from a single sample in a study of identical twins (dated by TCRdb to the mid-2010s). The library was produced with 5' RACE. The sample was run on an Illumina HiSeq 2000. The public reads were quality trimmed at Q25 with fastp and then assembled into clones with MiXCR by TCRdb, keeping productive beta chains. All rows with the same CDR3 protein become a single entry with the most common DNA and genes. In all, the sample holds roughly 240,000 distinct CDR3 sequences, and roughly 7.5% of those were seen once. The ten largest account for approximately 5.4% of the sample. This sample was also put to use in a study of yellow fever vaccine responses in identical twins.

The specimen sequenced was CD8+ T cells sorted from blood. These receptors came from a woman aged 18-29 years in good health.

This clonotype turned up a few times. The J gene is TRBJ2-5, the V gene TRBV7-9; D unresolved. This CDR3 has 15 residues. Trimming cost V 0 bases and J 0 bases, with 8 bases left between them. Germline V gene sequence: CDR1 SEHNR, CDR2 FQNEAQ (reference sequence). In DNA form, the CDR3 reads TGTGCCAGCAGCTTAGCGCCCCAATACCAAGAGACCCAGTACTTC. Its protein is CASSLAPQYQETQYF.

This clonotype occurred a few times. V and J are TRBV2 and TRBJ2-7, with 7 bases that match TRBD1. Germline trimming cut 6 bases from V and 2 bases from J; bases unmatched to any gene: 10. This CDR3 region has 15 residues. From germline, CDR1 is SNHLY and CDR2 FYNNEI. The CDR3 region is CASRAGTEETYEQYV. CDR3 nucleotide sequence: TGTGCCAGCAGGGCCGGGACAGAGGAAACCTACGAGCAGTACGTC.

This clonotype showed up just a few times. The rearrangement joins TRBV4-1 to TRBJ2-7; the D call may be TRBD1 or TRBD2 (5 bases each). Germline CDR1 MGHRA, CDR2 YSYEKL. The CDR3 is 15 amino acids. V was trimmed by 1 base and J by 0 bases, leaving 10 bases between them. CDR3 nucleotides: TGCGCCAGCAGCCAAGTACCAGGGACCTCCTACGAGCAGTACTTC. As protein: CASSQVPGTSYEQYF.